Listed below are T cell receptor beta chains from one sample, sequenced in a study of cytomegalovirus exposure and HLA in healthy donors. Repertoires were generated with immunoSEQ multiplex PCR, while TCRdb's copy carries only in-frame clones and drops some. The data show tens of thousands of clones, 95% to 98% seen once. The material sequenced was PBMCs. The receptors come from a man aged 18-30 years in good health and CMV-seronegative. Both conserved end residues are part of each CDR3. A D gene is named only where the DNA matches it firmly. Clone size, where shown, is once, few, many, or a class for clones that have expanded.

>TRBV5-1|TRBJ1-1|-|-
CASSSLGQQNTEAFF
TGCGCCAGCAGCTCTCTCGGACAGCAAAACACTGAAGCTTTCTTT
>TRBV27|TRBJ1-1|-|-
CASRTDLMNTEAFF
TGTGCCAGCAGGACAGACCTAATGAACACTGAAGCTTTCTTT
>TRBV2|TRBJ2-7|-|-
CASSPLPGAKSYEQYF
TGTGCCAGCAGTCCGCTTCCGGGAGCAAAAAGCTACGAGCAGTACTTC
>TRBV2|TRBJ2-3|-|-
CASRILNGDTQYF
TGTGCCAGCAGGATCTTAAACGGGGATACGCAGTATTTT
>TRBV19|TRBJ1-1|-|-
CASSISIGNTEAFF
TGTGCCAGTAGTATATCTATCGGGAACACTGAAGCTTTCTTT
>TRBV14|TRBJ2-3|-|-
CASSQGVGFRFTQYF
TGTGCCAGCAGCCAAGGGGTGGGCTTTCGGTTCACTCAGTATTTT
>TRBV25-1|TRBJ2-1|-|TRBD2
CASSGLGGGPEDNEQFF
TGTGCCAGCAGTGGGCTGGGGGGAGGGCCGGAGGACAATGAGCAGTTCTTC
>TRBV5-6|TRBJ1-2|-|-
CASSPEDSIYGYTF
TGTGCCAGCAGCCCCGAGGACAGTATCTATGGCTACACCTTC
>TRBV29-1|TRBJ2-7|-|-
CSVLGADSGQYF
TGCAGCGTCCTAGGGGCCGATAGTGGGCAGTACTTC
>TRBV9|TRBJ2-2|-|TRBD1
CASSSQGAGGELFF
TGTGCCAGCAGCTCACAGGGGGCCGGCGGGGAGCTGTTTTTT
>TRBV5-1|TRBJ1-2|-|-
CASSWEGEGYTF
TGCGCCAGCAGCTGGGAGGGGGAAGGCTACACCTTC
>TRBV11-2|TRBJ2-7|-|-
CASSLDLAGPIYEQYF
TGTGCCAGCAGCTTAGATCTCGCAGGGCCAATATACGAGCAGTACTTC
>TRBV15|TRBJ1-2|-|TRBD1
CATSAPGQGAYGYTF
TGTGCCACCAGCGCCCCGGGACAGGGGGCTTATGGCTACACCTTC
>TRBV6-1|TRBJ2-2|once|TRBD2
CASQVGTSVTGELFF
TGTGCCAGCCAGGTCGGGACTAGCGTTACCGGGGAGCTGTTTTTT
>TRBV15|TRBJ2-1|-|-
CATSPTGVVDEQFF
TGTGCCACCAGTCCGACGGGGGTCGTCGATGAGCAGTTCTTC
>TRBV11-3|TRBJ1-2|-|-
CASSLGGFEDYGYTF
TGTGCCAGCAGCCTTGGGGGGTTCGAGGACTATGGCTACACCTTC
>TRBV11-3|TRBJ2-3|-|-
CASSSPQLGTDTQYF
TGTGCCAGCAGCTCACCACAATTGGGCACAGATACGCAGTATTTT
>TRBV4-1|TRBJ2-1|-|TRBD2
CASSQRGGSYNEQFF
TGCGCCAGCAGCCAGAGGGGAGGGAGCTACAATGAGCAGTTCTTC
>TRBV15|TRBJ1-5|-|-
CATSSYRQEGNQPQHF
TGTGCCACCAGCAGCTACCGGCAAGAGGGCAATCAGCCCCAGCATTTT
>TRBV15|TRBJ1-1|-|TRBD1
CATSRDRTGGNTEAFF
TGTGCCACCAGCAGAGATCGTACAGGGGGGAACACTGAAGCTTTCTTT
>TRBV19|TRBJ2-1|-|-
CATAREFNNEQFF
TGTGCCACTGCCCGGGAATTCAACAATGAGCAGTTCTTC
>TRBV27|TRBJ1-5|-|-
CASSSGPNQPQHF
TGTGCCAGCAGTTCTGGGCCCAATCAGCCCCAGCATTTT
>TRBV27|TRBJ2-5|-|TRBD1
CASSRYPGQGQETQYF
TGTGCCAGCAGCCGATATCCCGGACAGGGCCAAGAGACCCAGTACTTC
>TRBV6-1|TRBJ2-7|-|-
CASSDDIGYYEQYF
TGTGCCAGCAGTGACGACATCGGTTACTACGAGCAGTACTTC
>TRBV5-1|TRBJ2-5|-|TRBD2
CASSFMTGTSVIQETQYF
TGCGCCAGCAGCTTCATGACCGGGACTAGCGTAATCCAAGAGACCCAGTACTTC
>TRBV6-4|TRBJ1-1|-|TRBD1
CASSGTGLPIMNTEAFF
TGTGCCAGCAGTGGGACAGGGCTTCCAATAATGAACACTGAAGCTTTCTTT
>TRBV7-7|TRBJ2-5|-|TRBD2
CASSLKREEGETQYF
TGTGCTAGCAGCTTGAAACGGGAGGAGGGAGAGACCCAGTACTTC
>TRBV5-1|TRBJ2-2|-|TRBD1
CASSFQGAGELFF
TGCGCCAGCAGCTTTCAGGGGGCCGGGGAGCTGTTTTTT
>TRBV15|TRBJ2-7|-|-
CATSRQQGSSYEQYF
TGTGCCACCAGCAGACAGCAGGGGTCGAGCTACGAGCAGTACTTC
>TRBV28|TRBJ1-2|once|-
CASTRPGVNYGYTF
TGTGCCAGCACGCGACCGGGGGTCAACTATGGCTACACCTTC
>TRBV5-4|TRBJ2-3|-|-
CASSFGGPSTDTQYF
TGTGCCAGCAGCTTCGGGGGTCCTAGCACAGATACGCAGTATTTT
>TRBV7-3|TRBJ2-7|-|TRBD1
CASSPQGADYEQYF
TGTGCCAGCAGCCCACAGGGGGCGGACTACGAGCAGTACTTC
>TRBV19|TRBJ2-2|-|-
CATPTGLATGELFF
TGTGCCACTCCAACAGGGTTGGCCACCGGGGAGCTGTTTTTT
>TRBV4-1|TRBJ1-3|-|-
CASSHEKAYSGNTIYF
TGCGCCAGCAGCCACGAAAAAGCCTACTCTGGAAACACCATATATTTT
>TRBV28|TRBJ2-3|-|-
CASSQTSTDTQYF
TGTGCCAGCAGCCAGACTAGCACAGATACGCAGTATTTT
>TRBV7-2|TRBJ2-2|-|-
CASSLRGTGELFF
TGTGCCAGCAGCTTACGAGGCACCGGGGAGCTGTTTTTT
>TRBV5-1|TRBJ1-1|-|-
CASSLGGGTEAFF
TGCGCCAGCAGCTTGGGAGGGGGCACTGAAGCTTTCTTT
>TRBV19|TRBJ1-5|-|-
CASSIDRVHQPQHF
TGTGCCAGTAGTATAGATCGGGTACATCAGCCCCAGCATTTT
>TRBV4-1|TRBJ2-5|-|-
CASSFQGSSETQYF
TGCGCCAGCAGCTTTCAGGGTAGCAGCGAGACCCAGTACTTC
>TRBV30|TRBJ2-7|-|-
CAWSVQGPYEQYF
TGTGCCTGGAGTGTACAGGGCCCCTACGAGCAGTACTTC
>TRBV28|TRBJ1-2|-|-
CASAGGRGQSGYTF
TGTGCCAGCGCCGGGGGGCGGGGTCAATCCGGCTACACCTTC
>TRBV19|TRBJ2-1|-|TRBD2
CASSIKSGIDEQFF
TGTGCCAGTAGTATAAAGAGCGGGATAGATGAGCAGTTCTTC
>TRBV9|TRBJ1-2|-|TRBD1
CASSFIQGPPNYGYTF
TGTGCCAGCAGCTTCATACAGGGGCCGCCGAACTATGGCTACACCTTC
>TRBV30|TRBJ1-2|-|-
CAWVPDLGGAFYGYTF
TGTGCCTGGGTACCGGACCTAGGGGGGGCGTTCTATGGCTACACCTTC
>TRBV5-6|TRBJ2-5|-|-
CASSLRETQYF
TGTGCCAGCAGCTTGCGGGAGACCCAGTACTTC
>TRBV19|TRBJ1-5|-|TRBD1
CASSLDRGTQHF
TGTGCCAGTAGTCTGGACAGGGGGACCCAGCATTTT
>TRBV28|TRBJ2-5|once|-
CASSFAWPQETQYF
TGTGCCAGCAGTTTCGCATGGCCACAAGAGACCCAGTACTTC
>TRBV5-1|TRBJ1-4|once|-
CASSPGTGGSEKLFF
TGCGCCAGCAGCCCCGGAACCGGGGGTAGTGAAAAACTGTTTTTT
>TRBV2|TRBJ2-7|-|-
CASSDPARVTYEQYF
TGTGCCAGCAGTGATCCGGCCAGGGTTACCTACGAGCAGTACTTC
>TRBV10-2|TRBJ2-1|-|TRBD2
CASSDSSGGEAQFF
TGCGCCAGCAGTGACTCCTCGGGGGGAGAGGCGCAGTTCTTC
>TRBV7-6|TRBJ2-7|-|TRBD1
CASSSYPSGTGRNYEQYF
TGTGCCAGCAGCTCCTACCCATCCGGGACAGGGAGAAACTACGAGCAGTACTTC
>TRBV15|TRBJ2-3|-|TRBD2
CATSRAISRASGMADTQYF
TGTGCCACCAGCAGAGCAATCTCTAGAGCTAGCGGGATGGCAGATACGCAGTATTTT
>TRBV5-4|TRBJ2-1|-|-
CASSDARGDEQFF
TGTGCCAGCAGCGATGCCAGGGGTGATGAGCAGTTCTTC
>TRBV27|TRBJ1-2|once|TRBD1
CASRGTGLYGYTF
TGTGCCAGCAGGGGGACAGGCCTTTATGGCTACACCTTC
>TRBV5-1|TRBJ2-7|once|TRBD1
CASSLNFQGASAYEQYF
TGCGCCAGCAGCTTGAATTTTCAGGGGGCATCGGCCTACGAGCAGTACTTC
>TRBV29-1|TRBJ1-2|-|TRBD1
CSVGEGAVGYTF
TGCAGCGTTGGCGAGGGGGCAGTTGGCTACACCTTC
>TRBV27|TRBJ1-1|-|-
CASSGGIEAFF
TGTGCCAGCAGCGGAGGGATTGAAGCTTTCTTT
>TRBV9|TRBJ2-3|-|-
CASSSGQSSDTQYF
TGTGCCAGCAGCTCAGGACAGTCCTCAGATACGCAGTATTTT